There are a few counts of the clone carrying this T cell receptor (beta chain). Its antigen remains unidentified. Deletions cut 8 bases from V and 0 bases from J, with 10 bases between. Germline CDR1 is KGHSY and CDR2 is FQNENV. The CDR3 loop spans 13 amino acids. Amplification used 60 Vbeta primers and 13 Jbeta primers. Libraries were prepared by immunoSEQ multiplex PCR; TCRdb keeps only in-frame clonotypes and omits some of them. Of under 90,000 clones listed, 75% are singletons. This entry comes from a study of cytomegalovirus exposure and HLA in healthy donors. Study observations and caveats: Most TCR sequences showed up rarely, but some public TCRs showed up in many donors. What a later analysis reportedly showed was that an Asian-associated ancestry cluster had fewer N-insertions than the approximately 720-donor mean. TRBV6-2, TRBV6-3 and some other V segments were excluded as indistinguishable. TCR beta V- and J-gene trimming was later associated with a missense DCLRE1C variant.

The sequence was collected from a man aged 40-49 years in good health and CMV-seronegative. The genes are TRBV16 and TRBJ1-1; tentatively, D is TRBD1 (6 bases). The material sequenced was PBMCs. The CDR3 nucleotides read TGTGCCAGCGCCAGGGGCATGAACACTGAAGCTTTCTTT. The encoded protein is CASARGMNTEAFF.